This paragraph covers one T cell receptor beta chain sequence. Its specificity is not known. The source of the sample is a study of Tregs in tolerant kidney transplant recipients. Regarding the study as a whole: Few patients were studied, so findings need validation in larger groups. Tolerant patients' donor-specific Tregs expanded beyond overall Tregs, suggesting antigen-driven growth.

This table comes from immunoSEQ multiplex PCR, and its TCRdb copy is limited to in-frame clones, with some not included. The sample contains approximately 82,000 clones, over 85% of which appear only once. The junction had 6 bases not matched to a gene; V was cut back by 1 base and J by 1 base. CDR3 length: 16 residues. The V gene's germline CDR1 is LNHDA and CDR2 SQIVND (reference sequence). Related graft donors supplied nonmyeloablative bone marrow transplants, and mixed chimerism was transient. Unstimulated Tregs (CD4+CD25+CD127-) and CD4+CD25- non-Tregs were sorted from PBMCs. The chain combines TRBV19 with TRBJ2-5; 7 bases align to TRBD2. This TCR derives from a human patient who received a combined kidney and bone marrow transplant. Some of the T cells might come from the graft donor. This material consisted of CD4+ T cells from blood (PBMCs), taken 12 months after the transplant. CDR3 sequence: CASSIGGGGTQETQYF. The CDR3 DNA follows: TGTGCCAGTAGTATAGGTGGGGGAGGGACCCAAGAGACCCAGTACTTC.